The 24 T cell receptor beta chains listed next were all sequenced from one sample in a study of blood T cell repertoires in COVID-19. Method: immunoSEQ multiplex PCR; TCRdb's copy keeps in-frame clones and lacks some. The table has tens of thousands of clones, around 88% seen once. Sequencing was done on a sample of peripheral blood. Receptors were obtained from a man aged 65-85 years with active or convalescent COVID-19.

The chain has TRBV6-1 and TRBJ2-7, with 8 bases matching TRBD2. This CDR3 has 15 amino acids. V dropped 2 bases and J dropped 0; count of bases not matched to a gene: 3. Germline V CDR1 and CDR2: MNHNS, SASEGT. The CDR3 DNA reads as TGTGCCAGCAGTGAACCCGGGAGGGCCTCCTACGAGCAGTACTTC. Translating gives CASSEPGRASYEQYF.

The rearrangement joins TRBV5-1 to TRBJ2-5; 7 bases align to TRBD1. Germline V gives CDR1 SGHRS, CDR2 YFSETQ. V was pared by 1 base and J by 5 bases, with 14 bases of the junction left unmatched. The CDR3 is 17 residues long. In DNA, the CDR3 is TGCGCCAGCAGCTTGTCTGCTGGGACAGCCAAGGTGGAGACCCAGTACTTC. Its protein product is CASSLSAGTAKVETQYF. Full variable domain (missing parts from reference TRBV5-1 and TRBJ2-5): KAGVTQTPRYLIKTRGQQVTLSCSPISGHRSVSWYQQTPGQGLQFLFEYFSETQRNKGNFPGRFSGRQFSNSRSEMNVSTLELGDSALYLCASSLSAGTAKVETQYFGPGTRLLVL.

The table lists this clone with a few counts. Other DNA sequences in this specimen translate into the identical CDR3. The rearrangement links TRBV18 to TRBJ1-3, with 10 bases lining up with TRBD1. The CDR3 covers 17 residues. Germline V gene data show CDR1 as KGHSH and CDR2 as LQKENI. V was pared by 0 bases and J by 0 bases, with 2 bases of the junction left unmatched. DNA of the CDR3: TGTGCCAGCTCACCACCGGGACAGGGGCACTCTGGAAACACCATATATTTT. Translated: CASSPPGQGHSGNTIYF.

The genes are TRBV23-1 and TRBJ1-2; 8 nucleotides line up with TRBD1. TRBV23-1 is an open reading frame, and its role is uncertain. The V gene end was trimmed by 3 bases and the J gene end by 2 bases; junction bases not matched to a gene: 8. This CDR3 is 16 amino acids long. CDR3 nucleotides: TGCGCCAGCAGTCAGGTGTCCGGGACAGGCAACTATGGCTACACCTTC. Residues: CASSQVSGTGNYGYTF.

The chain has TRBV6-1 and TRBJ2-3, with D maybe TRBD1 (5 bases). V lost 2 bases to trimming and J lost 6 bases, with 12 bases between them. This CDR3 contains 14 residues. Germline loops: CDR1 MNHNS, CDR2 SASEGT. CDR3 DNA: TGTGCCAGCAGTGAAAACTGGGCAGGGGATACGCAGTATTTT. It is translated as CASSENWAGDTQYF.

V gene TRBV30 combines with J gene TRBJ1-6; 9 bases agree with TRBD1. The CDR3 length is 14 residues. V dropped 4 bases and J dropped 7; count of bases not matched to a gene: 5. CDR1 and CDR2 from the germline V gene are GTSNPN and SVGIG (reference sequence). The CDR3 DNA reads TGTGCCTGGACTACACAGGGGGCCAATTCACCCCTCCACTTT. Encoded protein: CAWTTQGANSPLHF.

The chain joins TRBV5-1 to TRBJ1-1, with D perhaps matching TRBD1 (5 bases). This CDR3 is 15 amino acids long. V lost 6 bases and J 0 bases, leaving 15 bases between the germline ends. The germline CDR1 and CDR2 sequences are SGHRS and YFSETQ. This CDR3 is CASTTNGALNTEAFF. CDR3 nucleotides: TGCGCCAGCACCACGAATGGGGCCCTGAACACTGAAGCTTTCTTT.

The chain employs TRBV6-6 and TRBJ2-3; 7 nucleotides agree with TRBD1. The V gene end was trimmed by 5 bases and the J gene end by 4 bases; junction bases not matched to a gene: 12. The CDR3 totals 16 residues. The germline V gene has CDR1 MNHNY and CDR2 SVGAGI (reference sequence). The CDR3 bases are TGTGCCAGCAGTCCCTACCCAGGGGGTTTTGCAGATACGCAGTATTTT. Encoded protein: CASSPYPGGFADTQYF.

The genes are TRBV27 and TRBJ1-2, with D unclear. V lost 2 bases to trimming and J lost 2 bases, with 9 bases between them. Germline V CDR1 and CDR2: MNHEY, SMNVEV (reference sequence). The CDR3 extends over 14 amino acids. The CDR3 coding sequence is TGTGCCAGCAGTTTAAAGCCCAGGAACTATGGCTACACCTTC. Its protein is CASSLKPRNYGYTF.

CDR3 DNA sequence: TGCGCCAGCAGCTTGGAGGCTAGCGGGAGTTCCTACGAGCAGTACTTC. It yields the protein CASSLEASGSSYEQYF. The chain recombines TRBV5-1 with TRBJ2-7, with TRBD2 matching over 10 bases. The V gene end was trimmed by 0 bases and the J gene end by 1 base; junction bases not matched to a gene: 4. Germline CDR1 SGHRS, CDR2 YFSETQ. This CDR3 comprises 16 residues.

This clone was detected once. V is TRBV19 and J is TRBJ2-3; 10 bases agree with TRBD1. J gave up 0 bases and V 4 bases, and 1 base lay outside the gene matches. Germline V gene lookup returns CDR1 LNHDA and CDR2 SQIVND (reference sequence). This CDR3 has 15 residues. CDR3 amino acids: CASSRDRGSTDTQYF. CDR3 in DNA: TGTGCCAGTAGTAGGGACAGGGGTAGCACAGATACGCAGTATTTT.

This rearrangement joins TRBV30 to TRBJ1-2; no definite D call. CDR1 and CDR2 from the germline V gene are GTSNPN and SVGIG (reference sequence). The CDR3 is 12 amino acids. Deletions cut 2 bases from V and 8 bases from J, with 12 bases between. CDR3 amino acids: CAWSRQEGGYTF. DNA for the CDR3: TGTGCCTGGAGTAGGCAGGAAGGAGGCTACACCTTC.

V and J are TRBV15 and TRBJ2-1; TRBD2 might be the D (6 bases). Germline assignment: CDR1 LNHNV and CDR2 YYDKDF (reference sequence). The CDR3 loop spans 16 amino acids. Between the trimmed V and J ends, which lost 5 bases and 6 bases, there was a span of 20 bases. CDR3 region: CATSPFGRFTFNEQFF. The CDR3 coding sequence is TGTGCCACCAGCCCTTTCGGGAGATTCACATTCAATGAGCAGTTCTTC.

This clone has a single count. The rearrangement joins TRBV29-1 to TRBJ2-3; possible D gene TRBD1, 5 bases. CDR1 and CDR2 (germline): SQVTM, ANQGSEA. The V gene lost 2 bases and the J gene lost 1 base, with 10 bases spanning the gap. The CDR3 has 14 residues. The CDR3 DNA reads TGCAGCGTTGAATGGGGCGGTGGCACAGATACGCAGTATTTT. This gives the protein CSVEWGGGTDTQYF.

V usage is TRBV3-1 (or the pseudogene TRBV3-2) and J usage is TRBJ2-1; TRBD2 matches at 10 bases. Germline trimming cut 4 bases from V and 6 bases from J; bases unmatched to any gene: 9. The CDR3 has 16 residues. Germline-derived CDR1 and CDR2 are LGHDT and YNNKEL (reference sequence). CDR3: CASSRGTGLASNEQFF. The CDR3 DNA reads TGTGCCAGCAGCCGGGGGACGGGACTAGCGAGCAATGAGCAGTTCTTC.

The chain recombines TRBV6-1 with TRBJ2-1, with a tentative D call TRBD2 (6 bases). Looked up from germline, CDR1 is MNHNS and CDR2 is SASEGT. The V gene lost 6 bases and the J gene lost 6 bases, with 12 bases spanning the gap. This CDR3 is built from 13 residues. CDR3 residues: CASSGRSTNEQFF. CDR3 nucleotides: TGTGCCAGCAGCGGGAGATCGACCAATGAGCAGTTCTTC.

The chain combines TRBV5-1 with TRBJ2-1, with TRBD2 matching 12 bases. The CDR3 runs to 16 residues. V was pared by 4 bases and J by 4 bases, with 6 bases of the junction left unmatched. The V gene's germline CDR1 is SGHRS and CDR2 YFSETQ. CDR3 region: CASSMSSGRGYNEQFF. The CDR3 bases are TGCGCCAGCAGCATGTCTAGCGGGAGGGGTTACAATGAGCAGTTCTTC.

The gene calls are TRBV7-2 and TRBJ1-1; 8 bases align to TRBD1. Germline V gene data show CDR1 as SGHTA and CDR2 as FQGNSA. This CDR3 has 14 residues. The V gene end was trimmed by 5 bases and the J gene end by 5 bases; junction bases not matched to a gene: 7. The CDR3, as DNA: TGTGCCAGCAGCCCGAACAGGGGGGGGACTGAAGCTTTCTTT. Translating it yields CASSPNRGGTEAFF. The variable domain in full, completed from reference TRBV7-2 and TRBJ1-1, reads GAGVSQSPSNKVTEKGKDVELRCDPISGHTALYWYRQSLGQGLEFLIYFQGNSAPDKSGLPSDRFSAERTGGSVSTLTIQRTQQEDSAVYLCASSPNRGGTEAFFGQGTRLTVV.

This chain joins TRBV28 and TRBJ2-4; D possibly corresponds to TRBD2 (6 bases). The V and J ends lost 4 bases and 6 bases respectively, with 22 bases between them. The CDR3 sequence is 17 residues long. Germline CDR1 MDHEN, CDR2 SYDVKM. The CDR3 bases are TGTGCCAGCAGTTATAAGGGACTGGCACAAGGCAGAAACATTCAGTACTTC. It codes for CASSYKGLAQGRNIQYF. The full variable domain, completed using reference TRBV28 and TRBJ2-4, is DVKVTQSSRYLVKRTGEKVFLECVQDMDHENMFWYRQDPGLGLRLIYFSYDVKMKEKGDIPEGYSVSREKKERFSLILESASTNQTSMYLCASSYKGLAQGRNIQYFGAGTRLSVL.

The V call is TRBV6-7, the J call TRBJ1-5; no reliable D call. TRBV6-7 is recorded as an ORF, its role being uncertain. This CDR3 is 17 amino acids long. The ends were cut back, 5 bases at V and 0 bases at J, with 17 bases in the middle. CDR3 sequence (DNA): TGTGCCAGCAGTCTGCCGGGGTGGCGGAATAGCAATCAGCCCCAGCATTTT. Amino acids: CASSLPGWRNSNQPQHF.

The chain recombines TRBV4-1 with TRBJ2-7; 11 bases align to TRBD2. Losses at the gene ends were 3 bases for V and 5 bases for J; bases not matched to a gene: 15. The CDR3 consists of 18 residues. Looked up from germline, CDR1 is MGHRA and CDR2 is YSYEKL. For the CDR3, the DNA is TGCGCCAGCAGCCAGCAAGAGTGGCTAGCGGGAGGTGCCGACGAGCAGTACTTC. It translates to CASSQQEWLAGGADEQYF.

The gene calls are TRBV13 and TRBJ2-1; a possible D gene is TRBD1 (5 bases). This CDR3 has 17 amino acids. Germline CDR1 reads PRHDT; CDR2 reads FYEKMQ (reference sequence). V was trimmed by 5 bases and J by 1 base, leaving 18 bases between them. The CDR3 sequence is CASSSLSGLRSYNEQFF. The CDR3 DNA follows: TGTGCCAGCAGCAGTCTTTCAGGGTTGAGGTCCTACAATGAGCAGTTCTTC.

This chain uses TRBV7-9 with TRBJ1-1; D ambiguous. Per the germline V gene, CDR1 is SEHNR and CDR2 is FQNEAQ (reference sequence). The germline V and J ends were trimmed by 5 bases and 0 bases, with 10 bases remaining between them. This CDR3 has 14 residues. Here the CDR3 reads CASSGGPVNTEAFF. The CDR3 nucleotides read TGTGCCAGCAGCGGCGGCCCCGTGAACACTGAAGCTTTCTTT.

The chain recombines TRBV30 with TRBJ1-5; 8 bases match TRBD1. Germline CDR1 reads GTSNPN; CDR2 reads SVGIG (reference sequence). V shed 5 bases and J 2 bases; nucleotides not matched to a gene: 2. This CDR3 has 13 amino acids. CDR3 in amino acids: CAWGGQGNQPQHF. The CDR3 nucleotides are TGTGCCTGGGGGGGACAGGGCAATCAGCCCCAGCATTTT.